This TCR beta chain was recorded in a study of graft-versus-host responses after intestinal transplantation. About the research overall: Each patient got anti-thymocyte globulin induction, then tacrolimus and steroids for about 3 years. Whole-study findings and limits: Graft-donor T cell macrochimerism coincided with high graft-versus-host to host-versus-graft clonal ratios in allografts. Early after transplant, HvG declines were associated with peak levels of circulating GvH clones.

The method was immunoSEQ multiplex PCR; TCRdb's version includes in-frame clones alone and lacks a portion of them. This table holds about 70,000 clones, about 94% found once. In its sample, this clone was seen once. Its antigen is unidentified. V gave up 5 bases and J gave up 6 bases, with 11 bases separating them. Germline V gives CDR1 MDHEN, CDR2 SYDVKM. This CDR3 is built from 13 residues. The chain employs TRBV28 and TRBJ1-5; D uncertain. The TCR was taken from a human donor who received an intestinal transplant. Sequencing was performed on unstimulated CD8+ T cells sorted from spleen or lymph node cells, taken before intestinal transplant. CDR3 loop: CASSEGLGQPQHF. CDR3 DNA sequence: TGTGCCAGCAGTGAAGGGCTGGGTCAGCCCCAGCATTTT. Looking up the rest from reference TRBV28 and TRBJ1-5 gives the full variable domain: DVKVTQSSRYLVKRTGEKVFLECVQDMDHENMFWYRQDPGLGLRLIYFSYDVKMKEKGDIPEGYSVSREKKERFSLILESASTNQTSMYLCASSEGLGQPQHFGDGTRLSIL.